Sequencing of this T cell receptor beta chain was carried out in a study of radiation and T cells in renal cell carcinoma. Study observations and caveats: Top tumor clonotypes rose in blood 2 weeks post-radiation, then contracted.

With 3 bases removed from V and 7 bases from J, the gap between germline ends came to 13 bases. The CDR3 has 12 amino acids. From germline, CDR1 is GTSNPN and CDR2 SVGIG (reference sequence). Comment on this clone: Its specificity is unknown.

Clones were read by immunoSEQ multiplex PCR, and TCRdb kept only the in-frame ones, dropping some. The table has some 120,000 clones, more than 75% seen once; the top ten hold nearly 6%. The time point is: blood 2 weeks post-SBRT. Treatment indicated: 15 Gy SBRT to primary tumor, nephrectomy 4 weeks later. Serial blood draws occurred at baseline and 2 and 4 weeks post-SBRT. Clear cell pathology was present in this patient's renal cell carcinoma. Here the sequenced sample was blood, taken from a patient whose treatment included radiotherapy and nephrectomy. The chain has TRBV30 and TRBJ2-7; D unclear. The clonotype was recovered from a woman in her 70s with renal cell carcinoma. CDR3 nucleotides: TGTGCCTGGAGGCCCGTCGTAGGGGAGCAGTACTTC. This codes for CAWRPVVGEQYF.